A selection of T cell receptor beta chains follows, all from one sample in a study of cytomegalovirus exposure and HLA in healthy donors. Only in-frame clones appear in the TCRdb table, and some are missing; sequencing was by immunoSEQ multiplex PCR. The sample shows some 150,000 clones, roughly nine tenths of them seen only once. Source material: PBMCs. These receptor sequences come from a man between 18 and 29 years old in good health and CMV-seronegative. The CDR3 runs from the conserved cysteine through the conserved F or W. D genes are given only for firm matches. Clone size is not always given. Where it is, it says once, few, many or a class for expanded clones.

DNA: TGTGCCAGCAGCTTAGTAATGGGTAGCGGGGGGGCCTTCGAGCAGTTCTTC
CDR3: CASSLVMGSGGAFEQFF
J: TRBJ2-1
size: .
V: TRBV11-2
D: TRBD2

DNA: TGTGCCAGCAGCCCCCGTCTCCCGGTTTATGGCTACACCTTC
CDR3: CASSPRLPVYGYTF
J: TRBJ1-2
size: .
V: TRBV7-2
D: .

DNA: TGTGCCAGTAGTTTTGGGCAGACAGATACGCAGTATTTT
CDR3: CASSFGQTDTQYF
J: TRBJ2-3
size: .
V: TRBV19
D: .

DNA: TGTGCCAGCAGCTTGGCCGGACAGGGTAATGAAAAACTGTTTTTT
CDR3: CASSLAGQGNEKLFF
J: TRBJ1-4
size: .
V: TRBV5-4
D: TRBD1

DNA: TGTGCCAGCAGCGAAAGACAGGGCCCCAATCAGCCCCAGCATTTT
CDR3: CASSERQGPNQPQHF
J: TRBJ1-5
size: .
V: TRBV5-6
D: TRBD1

DNA: TGTGCCAGCAGTTCCGTAGCGGGAGGGAAGAATGAGCAGTTCTTC
CDR3: CASSSVAGGKNEQFF
J: TRBJ2-1
size: .
V: TRBV28
D: TRBD2

DNA: TGTGCCAGCTCACCCGGCGGGGGGATACCCCTCCACTTT
CDR3: CASSPGGGIPLHF
J: TRBJ1-6
size: .
V: TRBV18
D: .

DNA: TGTGCCAGCAGGACAGGGGACAGGGGATCCTATGGCTACACCTTC
CDR3: CASRTGDRGSYGYTF
J: TRBJ1-2
size: .
V: TRBV5-8
D: TRBD1

DNA: TGTGCCTGGAGTAACCTTCTAGGGGACGAGCAGTACTTC
CDR3: CAWSNLLGDEQYF
J: TRBJ2-7
size: .
V: TRBV30
D: .

DNA: TGTGCCAGCAGCTTTTCGGGGCCACAGGGATCTGGAAACACCATATATTTT
CDR3: CASSFSGPQGSGNTIYF
J: TRBJ1-3
size: once
V: TRBV11-3
D: .

DNA: TGTGCCAGCAGCCCAGGGCGAGGAAACACCATATATTTT
CDR3: CASSPGRGNTIYF
J: TRBJ1-3
size: .
V: TRBV9
D: .

DNA: TGCAGTATACAGGGGGTCGTCTATGGCTACACCTTC
CDR3: CSIQGVVYGYTF
J: TRBJ1-2
size: .
V: TRBV29-1
D: TRBD1

DNA: TGCGCCAGCAGCTCCGCGGGGTTCACTGAAGCTTTCTTT
CDR3: CASSSAGFTEAFF
J: TRBJ1-1
size: .
V: TRBV5-1
D: .

DNA: TGTGCCAGCAGCTTTCAGGGAAGGGACACTGAAGCTTTCTTT
CDR3: CASSFQGRDTEAFF
J: TRBJ1-1
size: .
V: TRBV7-2
D: .

DNA: TGTGCCAGCAGCTTATGTCCGGGATGTGGCAAAAACATTCAGTACTTC
CDR3: CASSLCPGCGKNIQYF
J: TRBJ2-4
size: .
V: TRBV7-2
D: .

DNA: TGTGCCAGCAGCTTCCAGGGGTATGGCTACACCTTC
CDR3: CASSFQGYGYTF
J: TRBJ1-2
size: .
V: TRBV5-6
D: .

DNA: TGCGCCAGCAGCGACTCCCTTAATCAGCCCCAGCATTTT
CDR3: CASSDSLNQPQHF
J: TRBJ1-5
size: .
V: TRBV10-2
D: .

DNA: TGTGCCAGCAGCCTCCAGGGCCGTAATGAAAAACTGTTTTTT
CDR3: CASSLQGRNEKLFF
J: TRBJ1-4
size: .
V: TRBV27
D: .